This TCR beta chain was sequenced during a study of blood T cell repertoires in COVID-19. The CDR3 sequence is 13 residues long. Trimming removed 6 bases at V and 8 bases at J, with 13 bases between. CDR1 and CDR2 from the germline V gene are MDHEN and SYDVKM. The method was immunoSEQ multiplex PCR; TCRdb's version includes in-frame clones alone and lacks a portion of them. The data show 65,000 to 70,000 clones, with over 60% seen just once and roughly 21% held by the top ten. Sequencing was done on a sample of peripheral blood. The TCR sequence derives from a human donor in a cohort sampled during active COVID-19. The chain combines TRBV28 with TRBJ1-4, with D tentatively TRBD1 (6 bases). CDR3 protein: CASRGGGREKLFF. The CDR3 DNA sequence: TGTGCCAGCAGAGGGGGTGGAAGGGAAAAACTGTTTTTT.